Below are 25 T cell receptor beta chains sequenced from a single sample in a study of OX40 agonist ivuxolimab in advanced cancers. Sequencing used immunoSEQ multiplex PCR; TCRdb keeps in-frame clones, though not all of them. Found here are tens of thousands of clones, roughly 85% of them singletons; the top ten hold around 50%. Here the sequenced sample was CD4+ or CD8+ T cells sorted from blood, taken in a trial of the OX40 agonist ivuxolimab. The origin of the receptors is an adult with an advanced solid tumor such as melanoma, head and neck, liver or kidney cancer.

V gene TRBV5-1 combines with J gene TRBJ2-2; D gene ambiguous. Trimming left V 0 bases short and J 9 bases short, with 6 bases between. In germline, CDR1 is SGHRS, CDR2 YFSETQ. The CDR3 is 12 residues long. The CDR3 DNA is TGCGCCAGCAGCTTGGTTGGGCGGGAGCTGTTTTTT. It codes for CASSLVGRELFF.

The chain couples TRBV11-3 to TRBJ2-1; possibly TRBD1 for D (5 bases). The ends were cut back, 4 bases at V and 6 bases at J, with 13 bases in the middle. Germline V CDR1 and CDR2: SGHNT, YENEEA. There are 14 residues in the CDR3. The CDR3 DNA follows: TGTGCCAGCAGCTCCCCGGCAGGGTTCAATGAGCAGTTCTTC. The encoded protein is CASSSPAGFNEQFF.

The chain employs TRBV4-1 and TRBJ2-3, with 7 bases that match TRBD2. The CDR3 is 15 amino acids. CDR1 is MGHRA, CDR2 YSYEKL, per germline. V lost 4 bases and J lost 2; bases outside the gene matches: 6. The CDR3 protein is CASSREGRVTDTQYF. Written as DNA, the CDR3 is TGCGCCAGCAGCCGAGAGGGGAGGGTCACAGATACGCAGTATTTT.

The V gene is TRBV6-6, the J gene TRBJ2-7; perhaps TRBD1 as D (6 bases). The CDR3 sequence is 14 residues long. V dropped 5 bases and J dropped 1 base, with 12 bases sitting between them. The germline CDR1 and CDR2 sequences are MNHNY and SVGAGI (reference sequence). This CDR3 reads CASSATDSSYEQYF. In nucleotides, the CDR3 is TGTGCCAGCAGTGCTACGGACAGTTCCTACGAGCAGTACTTC.

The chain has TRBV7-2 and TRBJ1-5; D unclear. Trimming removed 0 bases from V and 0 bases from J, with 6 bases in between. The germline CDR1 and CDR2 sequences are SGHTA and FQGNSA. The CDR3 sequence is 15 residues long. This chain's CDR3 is CASSLADYSNQPQHF. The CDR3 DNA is TGTGCCAGCAGCTTAGCAGATTATAGCAATCAGCCCCAGCATTTT.

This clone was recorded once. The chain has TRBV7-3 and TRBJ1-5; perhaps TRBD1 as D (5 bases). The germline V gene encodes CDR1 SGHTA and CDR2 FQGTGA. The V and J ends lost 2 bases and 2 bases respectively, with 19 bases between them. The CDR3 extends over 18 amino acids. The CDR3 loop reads CASSLVGPAGLGNQPQHF. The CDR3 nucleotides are TGTGCCAGCAGCTTAGTAGGTCCGGCAGGGCTTGGCAATCAGCCCCAGCATTTT.

The CDR3 region is CASSVGHSYEQYF. The CDR3 nucleotides read TGTGCCAGCAGCGTAGGACACTCCTACGAGCAGTACTTC. The rearrangement uses TRBV9 and TRBJ2-7; no clear D gene. CDR1 and CDR2 (germline): SGDLS, YYNGEE. The CDR3 is 13 residues long. Trimming took 0 bases from V and 0 from J, leaving 4 bases between them. The variable domain in full, completed from reference TRBV9 and TRBJ2-7, reads DSGVTQTPKHLITATGQRVTLRCSPRSGDLSVYWYQQSLDQGLQFLIQYYNGEERAKGNILERFSAQQFPDLHSELNLSSLELGDSALYFCASSVGHSYEQYFGPGTRLTVT.

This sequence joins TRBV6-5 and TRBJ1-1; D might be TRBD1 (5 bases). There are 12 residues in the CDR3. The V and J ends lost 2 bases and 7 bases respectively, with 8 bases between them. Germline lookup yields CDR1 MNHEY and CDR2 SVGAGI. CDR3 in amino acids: CASSYGGLEAFF. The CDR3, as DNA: TGTGCCAGCAGTTACGGGGGACTTGAAGCTTTCTTT.

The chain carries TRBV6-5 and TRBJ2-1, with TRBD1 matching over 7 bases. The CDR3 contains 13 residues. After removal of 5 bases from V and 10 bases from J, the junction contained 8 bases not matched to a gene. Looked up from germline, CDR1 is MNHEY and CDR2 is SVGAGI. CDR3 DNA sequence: TGTGCCAGCAGTACAGGGGTAAGAGAAGAGCAGTTCTTC. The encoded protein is CASSTGVREEQFF.

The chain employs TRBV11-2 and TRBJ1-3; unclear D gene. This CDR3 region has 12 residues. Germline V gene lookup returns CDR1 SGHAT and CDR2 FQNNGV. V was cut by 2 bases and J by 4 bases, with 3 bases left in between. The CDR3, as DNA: TGTGCCAGCAGCTTACCCGGAAACACCATATATTTT. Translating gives CASSLPGNTIYF.

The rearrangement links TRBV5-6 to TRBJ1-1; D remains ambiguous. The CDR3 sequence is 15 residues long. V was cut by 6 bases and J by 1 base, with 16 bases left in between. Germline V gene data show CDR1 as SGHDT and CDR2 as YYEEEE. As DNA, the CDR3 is TGTGCCAGCACGGGATCCACCGTAAAGAACACTGAAGCTTTCTTT. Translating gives CASTGSTVKNTEAFF.

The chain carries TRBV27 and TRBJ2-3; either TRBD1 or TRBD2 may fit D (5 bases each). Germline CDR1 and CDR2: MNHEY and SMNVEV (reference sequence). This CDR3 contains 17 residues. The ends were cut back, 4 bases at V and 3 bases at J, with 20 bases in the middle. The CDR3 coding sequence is TGTGCCAGCAGTTCAACGTCGATAGGGGAGCCAACAGATACGCAGTATTTT. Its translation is CASSSTSIGEPTDTQYF.

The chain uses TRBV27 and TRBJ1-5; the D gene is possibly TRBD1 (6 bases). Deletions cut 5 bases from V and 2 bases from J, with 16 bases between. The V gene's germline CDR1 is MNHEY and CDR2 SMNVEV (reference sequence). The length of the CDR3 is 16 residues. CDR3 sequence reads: CASSQNRAVGNQPQHF. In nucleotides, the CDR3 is TGTGCCAGCAGTCAGAACAGGGCCGTTGGCAATCAGCCCCAGCATTTT.

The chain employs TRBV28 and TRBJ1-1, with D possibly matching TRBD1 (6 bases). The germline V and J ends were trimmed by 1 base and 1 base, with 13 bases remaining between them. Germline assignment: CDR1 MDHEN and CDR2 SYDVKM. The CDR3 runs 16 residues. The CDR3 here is CASSLFSQGRNTEAFF. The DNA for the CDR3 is TGTGCCAGCAGTTTATTCTCACAGGGCCGGAACACTGAAGCTTTCTTT.

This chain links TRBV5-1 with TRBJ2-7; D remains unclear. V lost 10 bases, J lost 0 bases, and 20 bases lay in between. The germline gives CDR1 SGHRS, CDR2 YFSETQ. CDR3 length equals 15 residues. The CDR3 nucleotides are TGCGCCGGAAAATGGGTTTCCCTTAGCTCCTACGAGCAGTACTTC. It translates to CAGKWVSLSSYEQYF.

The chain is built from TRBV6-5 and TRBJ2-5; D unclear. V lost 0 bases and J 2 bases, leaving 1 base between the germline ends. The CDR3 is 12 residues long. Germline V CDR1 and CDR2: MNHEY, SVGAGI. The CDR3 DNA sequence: TGTGCCAGCAGTTACTCTCAAGAGACCCAGTACTTC. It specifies CASSYSQETQYF.

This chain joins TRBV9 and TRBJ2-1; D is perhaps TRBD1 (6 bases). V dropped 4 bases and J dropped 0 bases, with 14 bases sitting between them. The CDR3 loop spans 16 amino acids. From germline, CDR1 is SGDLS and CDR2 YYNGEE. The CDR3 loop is CASSPQGGSSYNEQFF. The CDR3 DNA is TGTGCCAGCAGCCCCCAAGGGGGATCCTCCTACAATGAGCAGTTCTTC.

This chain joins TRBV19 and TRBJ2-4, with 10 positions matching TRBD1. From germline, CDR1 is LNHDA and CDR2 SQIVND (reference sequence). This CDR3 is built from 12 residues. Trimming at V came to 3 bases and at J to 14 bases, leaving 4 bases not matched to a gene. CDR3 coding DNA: TGTGCCAGTAGTATCGGCGGACAGGGGGAGTACTTC. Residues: CASSIGGQGEYF.

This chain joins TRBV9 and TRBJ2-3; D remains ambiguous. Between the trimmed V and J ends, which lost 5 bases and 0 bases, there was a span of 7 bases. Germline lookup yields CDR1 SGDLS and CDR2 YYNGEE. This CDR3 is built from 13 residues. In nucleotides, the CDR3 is TGTGCCAGCAGATCCACCAGCACAGATACGCAGTATTTT. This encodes CASRSTSTDTQYF.

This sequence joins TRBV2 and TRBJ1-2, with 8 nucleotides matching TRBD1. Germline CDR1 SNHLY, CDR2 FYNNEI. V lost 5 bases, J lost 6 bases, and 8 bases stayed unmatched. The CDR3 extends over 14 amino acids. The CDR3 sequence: CASSPTGVEDGYTF. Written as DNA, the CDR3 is TGTGCCAGCAGTCCGACAGGGGTTGAGGATGGCTACACCTTC.

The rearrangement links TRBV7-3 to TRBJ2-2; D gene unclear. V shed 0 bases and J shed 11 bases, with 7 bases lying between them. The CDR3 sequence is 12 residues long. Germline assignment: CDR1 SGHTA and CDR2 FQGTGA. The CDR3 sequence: CASSLTLGELFF. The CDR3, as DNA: TGTGCCAGCAGCTTAACATTGGGAGAGCTGTTTTTT.

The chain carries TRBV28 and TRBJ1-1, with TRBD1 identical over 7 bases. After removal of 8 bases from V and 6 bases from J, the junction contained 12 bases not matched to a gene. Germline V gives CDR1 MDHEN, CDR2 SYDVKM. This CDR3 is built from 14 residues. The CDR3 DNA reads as TGTGCCAGCTCTTACAGGGGCGGGCTACCTGAAGCTTTCTTT. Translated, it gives CASSYRGGLPEAFF.

In DNA, the CDR3 is TGTGCCAGCAGGGGAGAACAGAACTATGGCTACACCTTC. Protein product: CASRGEQNYGYTF. The genes are TRBV25-1 and TRBJ1-2; D remains ambiguous. Deletions cut 6 bases from V and 2 bases from J, with 10 bases between. In germline, CDR1 is MGHDK, CDR2 SYGVNS. CDR3 length: 13 amino acids.

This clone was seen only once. CDR3 amino acids: CASSGADRGPGNTIYF. The CDR3 coding sequence is TGTGCCAGCAGCGGAGCGGACAGGGGGCCTGGAAACACCATATATTTT. V is TRBV9 and J is TRBJ1-3; 11 nucleotides align to TRBD1. J gave up 2 bases and V 3 bases, and 4 bases lay outside the gene matches. The CDR3 runs to 16 residues. Germline CDR1 reads SGDLS; CDR2 reads YYNGEE.

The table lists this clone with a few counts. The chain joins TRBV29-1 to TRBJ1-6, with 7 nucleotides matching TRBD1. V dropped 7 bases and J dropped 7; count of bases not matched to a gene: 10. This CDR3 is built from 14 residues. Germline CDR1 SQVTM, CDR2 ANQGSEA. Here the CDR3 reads CSARFGTENSPLHF. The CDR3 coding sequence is TGCAGCGCCAGGTTTGGGACAGAGAATTCACCCCTCCACTTT.